This section outlines one T cell receptor beta chain sequence together with its context. This clone turned up a few times. Its antigen remains undetermined. Qualities for individual bases were not recorded, and no much larger clone is one base off. The sample comes from a study of CD8+ T cells in alopecia areata (dated by TCRdb to the late 2010s). Broadly, across the study: The treated patients, all with moderate-to-severe alopecia areata, were enrolled in an open-label pilot trial of oral tofacitinib given at 5 to 10 mg twice daily. RNA was obtained with the PAXgene miRNA kit for fixed scalp, the miRNeasy kit for PBMCs, and the RNeasy kit for mouse skin. TCRbeta CDR3 regions were amplified by immunoSEQ multiplex PCR with 35 Vbeta forward and 13 Jbeta reverse primers. Patients stayed on tofacitinib for 6 to 18 months and then had 6 months of follow-up off drug so that delayed response and recurrence could be assessed. On the human side, TCRbeta sequencing was run on scalp tissue and on sorted CD4+ and CD8+ peripheral blood T cells from healthy controls and from alopecia areata patients with either patchy or totalis/universalis disease. Biopsies were taken from tofacitinib-treated patients at baseline and again at 4 and 24 weeks into treatment, and several of those patients also had a later scalp biopsy. In both human patients and the C3H/HeJ mouse model, the study applied high-throughput TCRbeta sequencing to look at T cell clonal expansion in alopecia areata. Scalp clonality was compared across normal scalp (n=4), patchy alopecia areata scalp (n=8), and alopecia totalis/universalis scalp (n=8). The paper's findings and limits, for the study overall: Resident alphabeta T cells in normal human skin are also sequenced, complicating scalp TCR repertoire analysis, unlike mouse skin dominated by gammadelta T cells. TCR sequences shared between patients were less clear than in mice, possibly partly because of HLA diversity in the patient population. Compared with normal scalp, lesional scalp had higher clonality and more expanded CD8+ clones, particularly in alopecia totalis/universalis, a pattern that suggests antigenic drive.

After removal of 4 bases from V and 4 bases from J, the junction retains 7 bases not matched to a gene. Measured from the cysteine to the phenylalanine, the CDR3 is 16 residues long. Only the CDR3 DNA is retained, 48 bases long and in frame from the first base. CDR1 and CDR2, per the germline V gene, are SGHRS and YFSETQ. Libraries came from the immunoSEQ multiplex PCR assay. RNA was extracted from all samples and reverse transcribed into cDNA, which served as template for TCR sequencing. First-strand cDNA was synthesized using SuperScript III with a 2:1 mix of oligo-dT and random hexamers. A synthetic immune receptor repertoire was used to gauge amplification bias, and whatever bias remained was removed computationally. Under the source paper's analysis protocol: Raw reads were preprocessed to remove errors, and CDR3 was defined according to IMGT conventions as the region from the conserved cysteine to phenylalanine. To get clonality, Shannon entropy was normalized by log2 of the number of productive unique TCRs and the result was subtracted from 1. CD4 or CD8 identity of scalp clones was inferred by cross-referencing scalp TCRbeta sequences with sorted blood CD4 and CD8 repertoires. Not all clones reach the TCRdb copy of this immuneACCESS table, which keeps in-frame sequences only. Checked studies attribute under half of the gap to unresolved V genes and leave the rest unexplained. D and trimming come from the DNA, and the V and J calls and clone size come from that table. The sample table contains about 97,000 clones; only one count was recorded for roughly 41% of them. The ten largest clones take up 1% to 1.5% of the sample.

Peripheral blood and lesional scalp punch biopsies were obtained from patients with alopecia areata. After PBMCs were isolated by density centrifugation and stained for CD3, CD4 and CD8, a FACSAria was used to sort CD4+ and CD8+ T cells. The sequencing sample was made of CD4+ T cells sorted from blood. The origin of this receptor is a human donor with alopecia areata. The sequence links TRBV5-1 to TRBJ2-1; TRBD2 lines up with 11 middle nucleotides. The CDR3 sequence is CASSATSGSSYNEQFF. The nucleotide sequence is given as TGCGCCAGCAGCGCCACTAGCGGGAGTTCTTACAATGAGCAGTTCTTC.